This is a list of T cell receptor beta chains from one sample in a study of blood T cell repertoires in COVID-19. TCRdb's copy holds only in-frame clones and misses some; the assay was immunoSEQ multiplex PCR. The profile shows about 210,000 clones, about 81% of them singletons. The sample taken for sequencing was PBMCs or T cells enriched from blood (not recorded which). The receptors were gathered from a man aged 35 to 55 who had recovered from COVID-19. Both conserved end residues are part of each CDR3. D genes are given only for firm matches. Where a row states a size, it is once, few, many or the class of an expanded clone; other rows omit it.

size | J | V | D | DNA | CDR3
- | TRBJ1-5 | TRBV6-4 | - | TGTGCCAGCAGTGCGGAGGGCAATCAGCCCCAGCATTTT | CASSAEGNQPQHF
- | TRBJ1-3 | TRBV19 | - | TGTGCCAGTAGTCCCCGAGGAGCTAGCTCTGGAAACACCATATATTTT | CASSPRGASSGNTIYF
- | TRBJ2-7 | TRBV3-1/TRBV3-2 | TRBD2 | TGTGCCAGCAGCACCCAATCTAGCGGAACTACCTACGAGCAGTACTTC | CASSTQSSGTTYEQYF
- | TRBJ2-3 | TRBV7-9 | TRBD2 | TGTGCCAGCAGCTCCGGGACTAGCGTCACAGATACGCAGTATTTT | CASSSGTSVTDTQYF
few | TRBJ1-2 | TRBV7-8 | TRBD1 | TGTGCCAGCAGCCAAGGAGGGACAGGGATCTATGGCTACACCTTC | CASSQGGTGIYGYTF
- | TRBJ1-2 | TRBV5-6 | TRBD1 | TGTGCCAGCAGCTCCCCCGAGGGGGCGGGCTATGGCTACACCTTC | CASSSPEGAGYGYTF
- | TRBJ1-5 | TRBV14 | - | TGTGCCAGCAGTCTCCGAGGCAATCAGCCCCAGCATTTT | CASSLRGNQPQHF
once | TRBJ1-1 | TRBV12-5 | - | TGTGCTAGTGGGCGACAGAGTGAAGCTTTCTTT | CASGRQSEAFF
- | TRBJ2-5 | TRBV6-6 | - | TGTGCCAGCAGTCAAGGGGTCCCAGTAGAGACCCAGTACTTC | CASSQGVPVETQYF
few | TRBJ2-5 | TRBV5-8 | - | TGTGCCAGCAGCTTATTCGGGGAGAAGACCCAGTACTTC | CASSLFGEKTQYF
- | TRBJ1-1 | TRBV25-1 | - | TGTGCCAGCAGTGATTCCTCGTTTATGAACACTGAAGCTTTCTTT | CASSDSSFMNTEAFF
- | TRBJ1-2 | TRBV15 | TRBD1 | TGTGCCACCAGCCCCGAACAGGGGGCTGCCTATGGCTACACCTTC | CATSPEQGAAYGYTF
- | TRBJ1-5 | TRBV18 | - | TGTGCCAGCTCACCAGAGAACACAGGGCGGCAGCCCCAGCATTTT | CASSPENTGRQPQHF
- | TRBJ2-2 | TRBV21-1 | - | TGTGCCAGCAGCCATCGGACTAGAGACCCCGGGGAGCTGTTTTTT | CASSHRTRDPGELFF
many | TRBJ1-5 | TRBV6-6 | - | TGTGCCAGCAGTCCACCAAATCCCAGGGGATCCAATCAGCCCCAGCATTTT | CASSPPNPRGSNQPQHF
- | TRBJ2-5 | TRBV7-6 | TRBD1 | TGTGCCAGCAGGCCCCAGGGGGCAAGGGAGACCCAGTACTTC | CASRPQGARETQYF
- | TRBJ2-5 | TRBV11-3 | TRBD1 | TGTGCCAGCAGCTCGACGGACAGGGAAGAGACCCAGTACTTC | CASSSTDREETQYF
once | TRBJ1-4 | TRBV19 | - | TGTGCCAGTAGTGACAGGCCGAATGAAAAACTGTTTTTT | CASSDRPNEKLFF
- | TRBJ2-2 | TRBV11-2 | - | TGTGCCAGCAGCCCCATCGGGGTTACCGAGAACACCGGGGAGCTGTTTTTT | CASSPIGVTENTGELFF
once | TRBJ1-3 | TRBV29-1 | - | TGCAGCACGTGGGCGGGAAACACCATATATTTT | CSTWAGNTIYF
few | TRBJ2-7 | TRBV5-5 | - | TGTGCCAGCAGCCCAAGCGTCGGGGGCTACGAGCAGTACTTC | CASSPSVGGYEQYF
- | TRBJ2-2 | TRBV11-2 | - | TGTGCCAGCAGCCTGAACACCGGGGAGCTGTTTTTT | CASSLNTGELFF
- | TRBJ1-4 | TRBV30 | TRBD1 | TGTGCCTGGAGTTTCAACAGGGGGCCCGGGGAAAAACTGTTTTTT | CAWSFNRGPGEKLFF
- | TRBJ1-6 | TRBV6-5 | TRBD1 | TGTGCCAGCAGTTTCACAGGGGCGAGAGATAATTCACCCCTCCACTTT | CASSFTGARDNSPLHF
many | TRBJ2-2 | TRBV19 | - | TGTGCCAGTAGTCCCGGACAGTTCACCGGGGAGCTGTTTTTT | CASSPGQFTGELFF
- | TRBJ1-5 | TRBV2 | TRBD1 | TGTGCCAGCAGTGGACAGGGGAGCAATCAGCCCCAGCATTTT | CASSGQGSNQPQHF
- | TRBJ2-7 | TRBV5-4 | TRBD2 | TGTGCCAGCAGCTTTGCGGGGGGCGGGTACGAGCAGTACTTC | CASSFAGGGYEQYF
- | TRBJ2-1 | TRBV18 | - | TGTGCCAGCTCACCGCAGGGCAATGAGCAGTTCTTC | CASSPQGNEQFF
- | TRBJ2-7 | TRBV10-2 | - | TGCGCCAGCAGTACAGGGTTAGCCTACGAGCAGTACTTC | CASSTGLAYEQYF
- | TRBJ1-2 | TRBV7-2 | - | TGTGCCAGCAGCGTGGGACATTCTAACTATGGCTACACCTTC | CASSVGHSNYGYTF
- | TRBJ1-1 | TRBV19 | - | TGTGCCAGTAGTATAAAGCGGGGAACTGAAGCTTTCTTT | CASSIKRGTEAFF
- | TRBJ2-3 | TRBV7-8 | - | TGTGCCAGCAGCTCCCGGGGAGGCGGGTACCAGGTCACAGATACGCAGTATTTT | CASSSRGGGYQVTDTQYF
- | TRBJ1-2 | TRBV10-1 | TRBD1 | TGCGCCAGCAGTGAAGGAGGCCAGGGGGCAAATGGCTACACCTTC | CASSEGGQGANGYTF
- | TRBJ1-2 | TRBV20-1 | - | TGCAGTGTCCTTCCCGTGAGAGGCTACACCTTC | CSVLPVRGYTF
- | TRBJ2-7 | TRBV7-9 | TRBD1 | TGTGCCAGCAGCTTCTATTTCCGATGGACAGGGGCCTACGAGCAGTACTTC | CASSFYFRWTGAYEQYF